This TCR beta chain was sequenced in a study of cytomegalovirus exposure and HLA in healthy donors. Across the study: Roughly 77 million unique TCRs from HLA-typed donors made up an early data release.

Whole-study findings and limits: Earlier results showed most TCR beta V segments being productive about 87% or about 30% of the time. Later analysis identified a missense DCLRE1C variant that was linked to TCR beta V- and J-gene trimming.

Unrecorded immune exposure was likely among donors, who were nominally healthy when sampled. PCR used 60 Vbeta primers and 13 Jbeta primers. Only in-frame clones appear in the TCRdb table, and some are missing; sequencing was by immunoSEQ multiplex PCR. The sample consists of about 160,000 clones, 65% to 85% of them appearing once. Notes on this clone: Antigen specificity is unknown.

The TCR was taken from a woman younger than 45 in good health and CMV-seropositive. Source material: PBMCs.

This CDR3 is CASGGRGTGDPGYEAFF. CDR3 bases: TGTGCCAGCGGAGGTAGAGGGACAGGGGATCCTGGTTATGAAGCTTTCTTT. V gene TRBV28 combines with J gene TRBJ1-1; 10 bases are a match to TRBD1. The CDR3 has 17 amino acids. CDR1 and CDR2 from the germline V gene are MDHEN and SYDVKM. The V and J ends lost 8 bases and 7 bases, in that order; junction bases with no gene match: 19.